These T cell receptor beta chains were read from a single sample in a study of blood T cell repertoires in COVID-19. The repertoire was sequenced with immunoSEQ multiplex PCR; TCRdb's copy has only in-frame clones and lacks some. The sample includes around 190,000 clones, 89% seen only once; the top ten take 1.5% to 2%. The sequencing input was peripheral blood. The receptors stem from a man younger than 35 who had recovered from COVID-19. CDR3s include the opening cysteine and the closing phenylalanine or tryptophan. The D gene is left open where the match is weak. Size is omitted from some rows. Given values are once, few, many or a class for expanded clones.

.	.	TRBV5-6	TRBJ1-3	TGTGCCAGCAGCTCTGAGGGGGCTGGAAACACCATATATTTT	CASSSEGAGNTIYF
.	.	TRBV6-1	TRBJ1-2	TGTGCCAGCAGTGAAGCGGGCGTAAACTATGGCTACACCTTC	CASSEAGVNYGYTF
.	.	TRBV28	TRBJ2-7	TGTGCCAGCAGTTTTTTATCCCAGGGGCTATACGAGCAGTACTTC	CASSFLSQGLYEQYF
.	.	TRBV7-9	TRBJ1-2	TGTGCCAGCAGCTTAGTTGCGGGAGAAGGTGGGGGCTACACCTTC	CASSLVAGEGGGYTF
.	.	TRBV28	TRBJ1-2	TGTGCCAGCAGTGCTCAGACAGGCACTAACTATGGCTACACCTTC	CASSAQTGTNYGYTF
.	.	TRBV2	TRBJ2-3	TGTGCCAGCAACTGGGGGGGGCCAGATACGCAGTATTTT	CASNWGGPDTQYF
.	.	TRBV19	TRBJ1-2	TGTGCCAGTAGGACCCAACAGGGAAGCTATGGCTACACCTTC	CASRTQQGSYGYTF
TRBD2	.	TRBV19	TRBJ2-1	TGTGCCAGTAGTATTAGGGGGACTAGCGGGAAGAATGAGCAGTTCTTC	CASSIRGTSGKNEQFF
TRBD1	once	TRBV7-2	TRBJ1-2	TGTGCCAGCAGCCAAGCCACAGGGGTGGATGGCTACACCTTC	CASSQATGVDGYTF
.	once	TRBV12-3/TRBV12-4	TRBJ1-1	TGTGCCAGCACCTTTCCAGTAACTGAAGCTTTCTTT	CASTFPVTEAFF
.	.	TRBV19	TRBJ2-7	TGTGCCAGTAGTATAGAACGGGGTGGTGGACCCACCGAGCAGTACTTC	CASSIERGGGPTEQYF
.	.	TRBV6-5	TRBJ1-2	TGTGCCAGCAGTTTTACAGGAGTCTATGGCTACACCTTC	CASSFTGVYGYTF
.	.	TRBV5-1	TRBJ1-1	TGCGCCAGCAGCTTCTGGGGGGAATGGGGCACTGAAGCTTTCTTT	CASSFWGEWGTEAFF
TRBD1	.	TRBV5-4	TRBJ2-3	TGTGCCAGCAGCTCCGGACAGGCGGGCGCAGATACGCAGTATTTT	CASSSGQAGADTQYF
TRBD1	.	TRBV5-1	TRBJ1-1	TGCGCCAGCAGCTCTGGACAGGGCACTGAAGCTTTCTTT	CASSSGQGTEAFF
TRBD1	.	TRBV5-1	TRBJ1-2	TGCGCCAGCAGCCAGGACAGGGGGCTAGGCTACACCTTC	CASSQDRGLGYTF
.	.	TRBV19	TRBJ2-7	TGTGCCAGTAGTACCCTAGCCGGAGGCTACGAGCAGTACTTC	CASSTLAGGYEQYF
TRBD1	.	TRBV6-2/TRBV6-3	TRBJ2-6	TGTGCCAGCAGTCAAGGACAGGGGGGAGCCAACGTCCTGACTTTC	CASSQGQGGANVLTF
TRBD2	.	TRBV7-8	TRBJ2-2	TGTGCCAGCAGCTTAACCGGCGGGAGTGGTACCGGGGAGCTGTTTTTT	CASSLTGGSGTGELFF
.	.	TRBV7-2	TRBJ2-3	TGTGCCAGCAGCCCGAGGGGGGGGGCCCTGGGCACAGATACGCAGTATTTT	CASSPRGGALGTDTQYF
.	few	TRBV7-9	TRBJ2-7	TGTGCCAGCAGCTTAGAGTACAGGGCCCCCTCCTACGAGCAGTACTTC	CASSLEYRAPSYEQYF
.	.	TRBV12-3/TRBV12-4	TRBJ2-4	TGTGCCAGCAGTCCAAGCCTTAAAAACATTCAGTACTTC	CASSPSLKNIQYF